This passage covers 28 T cell receptor beta chains from one sample sequenced in a study of identical twins. TCRdb redid the calling of the 5' RACE reads with MiXCR, one entry per CDR3 protein. The profile shows about 1.7 million distinct CDR3 sequences, around a third of them singletons. Sequencing was done on a sample of cord blood. These TCRs come from a newborn girl in good health.

The genes are TRBV2 and TRBJ2-5; 7 nucleotides match TRBD2. CDR1 and CDR2 (germline): SNHLY, FYNNEI. The ends lost 7 bases at V and 1 base at J; junction bases unmatched: 12. CDR3 length: 16 residues. The CDR3 sequence is CASIAEQLASQETQYF. The CDR3 nucleotides are TGTGCCAGCATAGCAGAACAACTAGCGTCCCAAGAGACCCAGTACTTC.

Concerning this clonotype itself: One end of the junction varies from germline; a read error may be responsible. The chain carries TRBV12-3 or TRBV12-4 and TRBJ2-5, with 8 bases that match TRBD2. The CDR3 is 17 amino acids. This CDR3 is CASSFIGIAGSQQTQYF. CDR3 DNA: TGTGCCAGCAGTTTCATTGGGATAGCGGGATCCCAACAGACCCAGTACTTC.

J is TRBJ2-1 and V is TRBV4-2; D is possibly TRBD2 (6 bases). CDR1 and CDR2 (germline): LGHNA, YNFKEQ. The CDR3 is 16 residues long. Trimming left V 6 bases short and J 0 bases short, with 15 bases between. This CDR3 is CASRAGTLNSYNEQFF. CDR3 bases: TGTGCCAGCAGGGCGGGAACACTCAACTCCTACAATGAGCAGTTCTTC.

The genes are TRBV6-2 or TRBV6-3 and TRBJ1-2; 7 bases align to TRBD1. Germline values: CDR1 MNHEY, CDR2 SVGEGT. V lost 7 bases to trimming and J lost 5 bases; unmatched junction nucleotides: 7. This CDR3 is 13 amino acids long. DNA of the CDR3: TGTGCCAGCACCGCGACAGGGCATTATGGCTACACCTTC. This translates into CASTATGHYGYTF.

The chain links TRBV24-1 to TRBJ1-1; the D is unclear. The V gene lost 9 bases and the J gene lost 1 base, with 20 bases spanning the gap. There are 16 residues in the CDR3. The germline V gene encodes CDR1 KGHDR and CDR2 SFDVKD. CDR3 DNA: TGTGCCACCCGAAAAGGTGGGGTATGGGCGAACACTGAAGCTTTCTTT. Translated: CATRKGGVWANTEAFF.

The chain employs TRBV6-2 or TRBV6-3 and TRBJ2-1; 10 bases match TRBD2. Trimming took 2 bases from V and 7 from J; bases not matched to a gene: 11. CDR1 is MNHEY and CDR2 is SVGEGT in the germline V gene. The CDR3 spans 17 residues. CDR3 region: CASSYPSLAGVGNEQFF. CDR3 coding DNA: TGTGCCAGCAGTTACCCCAGTCTAGCGGGGGTTGGAAATGAGCAGTTCTTC.

The CDR3 is CASSKTQNPVASAEYNEQFF. In DNA form, the CDR3 reads TGTGCCAGCAGCAAGACCCAAAACCCCGTGGCTAGCGCAGAATACAATGAGCAGTTCTTC. The chain has TRBV21-1 and TRBJ2-1; TRBD2 is the table's D call, not checked against the DNA. TRBV21-1 is classified as a pseudogene. The CDR3 totals 20 residues.

This clonotype has more than one count but fewer than ten. This chain joins TRBV24-1 and TRBJ2-5; possibly TRBD1 or TRBD2 for D (6 bases each). Between the trimmed V and J ends, which lost 6 bases and 0 bases, there was a span of 10 bases. The germline gives CDR1 KGHDR, CDR2 SFDVKD. The CDR3 contains 14 residues. The CDR3 protein is CATSLGGYQETQYF. For the CDR3, the DNA is TGTGCCACCAGTCTAGGGGGGTACCAAGAGACCCAGTACTTC.

The chain uses TRBV4-2 and TRBJ2-3; D may be TRBD2 (5 bases). CDR1 and CDR2 (germline): LGHNA, YNFKEQ. CDR3 size: 18 residues. V was pared by 4 bases and J by 6 bases, with 26 bases between. The CDR3 coding sequence is TGTGCCAGCAGCCGCGAGGGCTTGATGCCAACCCCTGTGGATACGCAGTATTTT. As protein: CASSREGLMPTPVDTQYF.

This chain uses TRBV24-1 with TRBJ1-1, with D maybe TRBD1 (5 bases). Trimming took off 10 bases at V and 1 base at J, with 15 bases between the two ends. Germline-derived CDR1 and CDR2 are KGHDR and SFDVKD. The CDR3 extends over 14 amino acids. The CDR3: CATLAGQSNTEAFF. The DNA for the CDR3 is TGTGCCACTTTGGCAGGGCAGTCGAACACTGAAGCTTTCTTT.

In its sample, this clonotype was seen a few times. This rearrangement joins TRBV13 to TRBJ2-4, with 10 bases matching TRBD1. V gave up 5 bases and J gave up 8 bases; unmatched junction bases: 9. The V gene's germline CDR1 is PRHDT and CDR2 FYEKMQ (reference sequence). This CDR3 is built from 15 residues. CDR3 residues: CASSRFRDRGDIQYF. The CDR3 DNA reads as TGTGCCAGCAGCCGTTTCCGGGACAGGGGAGACATTCAGTACTTC.

Details on this clonotype: A read error is possible here, since a much larger clone lies one base away. This rearrangement joins TRBV20-1 to TRBJ1-6; D remains ambiguous. Germline loops: CDR1 DFQATT, CDR2 SNEGSKA (reference sequence). This CDR3 is 11 amino acids long. CDR3 amino acids: CSARSNSPPHF. In DNA, the CDR3 is TGCAGTGCTAGATCCAATTCACCCCCCCACTTT.

CDR3 region: CASSSRGLAEAFF. As DNA, the CDR3 is TGTGCCAGCAGCTCCAGGGGGCTGGCTGAAGCTTTCTTT. The chain employs TRBV7-2 and TRBJ1-1; 8 bases map to TRBD1. The CDR3 loop spans 13 amino acids. Trimming at V came to 4 bases and at J to 6 bases, leaving 4 bases not matched to a gene. Per the germline V gene, CDR1 is SGHTA and CDR2 is FQGNSA.

This clonotype was found a few times. The gene calls are TRBV6-5 and TRBJ1-1; 8 bases fit TRBD1. After removal of 6 bases from V and 6 bases from J, the junction contained 9 bases not matched to a gene. Germline CDR1 and CDR2: MNHEY and SVGAGI. The CDR3 sequence is 14 residues long. The CDR3 DNA sequence: TGTGCCAGCAGGAACAACAGGGGGTTGGCTGAAGCTTTCTTT. Amino acid sequence: CASRNNRGLAEAFF.

The chain links TRBV4-2 to TRBJ2-5; 14 bases fit TRBD2. CDR1 LGHNA and CDR2 YNFKEQ come from the germline V gene. The CDR3 loop spans 17 amino acids. The junction had 7 bases not matched to a gene; V was cut back by 3 bases and J by 4 bases. As DNA, the CDR3 is TGTGCCAGCAGCCAGGGGACTAGCGGGGGAACGCGAGAGACCCAGTACTTC. Protein product: CASSQGTSGGTRETQYF.

A word on this clonotype: A far larger clone is only one base removed, so a read error is likely. The chain links TRBV5-1 to TRBJ1-2; TRBD1 is a possible D gene (5 bases). Trimming cost V 0 bases and J 6 bases, with 9 bases left between them. This CDR3 comprises 13 residues. Germline V CDR1 and CDR2: SGHRS, YFSETQ. Here the CDR3 reads CASSLGGDDGYTF. In DNA form, the CDR3 reads TGCGCCAGCAGCTTGGGAGGGGACGATGGCTACACCTTC.

J is TRBJ2-5 and V is TRBV20-1, with D unresolved. Germline loops: CDR1 DFQATT, CDR2 SNEGSKA (reference sequence). The CDR3 runs 11 residues. V dropped 6 bases and J dropped 1 base, with 6 bases sitting between them. CDR3 DNA sequence: TGCAGTGCCCCGACCCAAGAGACCCAGTACTTC. This encodes CSAPTQETQYF.

This clonotype came up a few times. This chain connects TRBV10-3 to TRBJ1-2; 12 bases match TRBD1. There are 16 residues in the CDR3. V gave up 6 bases and J gave up 3 bases; unmatched junction bases: 8. Per the germline V gene, CDR1 is ENHRY and CDR2 is SYGVKD. The CDR3 sequence is CAISLPGQGADYGYTF. CDR3 nucleotide sequence: TGTGCCATCAGCCTACCGGGACAGGGGGCGGACTATGGCTACACCTTC.

There are a few counts of this clonotype. V and J are TRBV12-5 and TRBJ2-5, with D tentatively TRBD2 (6 bases). The CDR3 runs to 14 residues. Germline values: CDR1 LGHNT, CDR2 FRNRAP. V shed 2 bases and J shed 3 bases, with 10 bases lying between them. CDR3 protein: CASGLSGRKETQYF. Here the CDR3 DNA reads TGTGCTAGTGGTTTGAGCGGGCGAAAAGAGACCCAGTACTTC.

This clonotype was detected ten times or more. V is TRBV11-3 and J is TRBJ1-2; a weak D match, TRBD1 (5 bases). CDR1 is SGHNT and CDR2 is YENEEA in the germline V gene. The V end lost 4 bases, the J end lost 4 bases, and 10 bases lay between the germline ends. The CDR3 has 13 amino acids. Here the CDR3 DNA reads TGTGCCAGCAGCTCGGGACCCACCTATGGCTACACCTTC. Amino acid sequence: CASSSGPTYGYTF.

This clonotype was seen a handful of times. The chain recombines TRBV4-1 with TRBJ1-4, with 8 bases that match TRBD1. Germline V gene data show CDR1 as MGHRA and CDR2 as YSYEKL. J gave up 5 bases and V 4 bases, and 6 bases lay outside the gene matches. The CDR3 sequence is 15 residues long. CDR3 DNA: TGCGCCAGCAGCCGTGGGACAGGTCCAAATGAAAAACTGTTTTTT. It codes for CASSRGTGPNEKLFF.

V gene TRBV5-4 combines with J gene TRBJ2-3; D might be TRBD2 (6 bases). The CDR3 is made up of 16 amino acids. Trimming took 1 base from V and 2 from J, leaving 14 bases between them. Per the germline V gene, CDR1 is SGHNT and CDR2 is YYREEE (reference sequence). In nucleotides, the CDR3 is TGTGCCAGCAGCTTGTGGGGGGTCCGCATCACAGATACGCAGTATTTT. Translation: CASSLWGVRITDTQYF.

V is TRBV6-2 or TRBV6-3 and J is TRBJ2-7, with a tentative D call TRBD2 (5 bases). The length of the CDR3 is 14 residues. Germline V gives CDR1 MNHEY, CDR2 SVGEGT. The V end was cut by 8 bases, the J end by 2 bases, with 16 bases between. In nucleotides, the CDR3 is TGTGCCAGCGACATGCGGAGGCCCCCCTACGAGCAGTACTTC. This sequence encodes CASDMRRPPYEQYF.

The chain recombines TRBV29-1 with TRBJ2-1; 9 bases align to TRBD1. Trimming cost V 6 bases and J 2 bases; bases outside gene matches: 5. Germline lookup yields CDR1 SQVTM and CDR2 ANQGSEA. CDR3 length: 14 amino acids. The CDR3: CSVTGTGTYNEQFF. CDR3 nucleotides: TGCAGCGTAACCGGGACAGGGACCTACAATGAGCAGTTCTTC.

The genes are TRBV7-6 and TRBJ2-2; no firm D call. V was trimmed by 5 bases and J by 5 bases, leaving 18 bases between them. The V gene's germline CDR1 is SGHVS and CDR2 FNYEAQ. This CDR3 region has 16 residues. CDR3 DNA sequence: TGTGCCAGCAGCCAGGACCAACTCAAGATAACCGGGGAGCTGTTTTTT. It encodes CASSQDQLKITGELFF. The variable domain in full, completed from reference TRBV7-6 and TRBJ2-2, reads GAGVSQSPRYKVTKRGQDVALRCDPISGHVSLYWYRQALGQGPEFLTYFNYEAQQDKSGLPNDRFSAERPEGSISTLTIQRTEQRDSAMYRCASSQDQLKITGELFFGEGSRLTVL.

The rearrangement joins TRBV6-1 to TRBJ1-4; the match to TRBD1 covers 7 bases. The germline V gene encodes CDR1 MNHNS and CDR2 SASEGT. The V and J ends lost 8 bases and 7 bases, in that order; junction bases with no gene match: 13. The CDR3 loop spans 15 amino acids. The CDR3 protein is CASSGQPQGGEKLFF. CDR3 in DNA: TGTGCCAGCTCGGGACAGCCTCAAGGAGGTGAAAAACTGTTTTTT.

This clonotype appeared a few times. The rearrangement uses TRBV28 and TRBJ2-3, with D possibly matching TRBD1 (6 bases). This CDR3 is built from 16 residues. CDR1 and CDR2 from the germline V gene are MDHEN and SYDVKM. V was clipped by 5 bases and J by 5 bases, with 20 bases between them. CDR3 DNA: TGTGCCAGCAGTACCCCCAGGACTCCCAGGGGAGATACGCAGTATTTT. The encoded protein is CASSTPRTPRGDTQYF.

This chain uses TRBV7-9 with TRBJ1-1; D gene ambiguous. The CDR3 is made up of 15 amino acids. Germline lookup yields CDR1 SEHNR and CDR2 FQNEAQ (reference sequence). Trimming cost V 2 bases and J 1 base, with 11 bases left between them. CDR3 sequence reads: CASSLILGGNTEAFF. The CDR3 nucleotides read TGTGCCAGCAGCTTAATCCTAGGCGGGAACACTGAAGCTTTCTTT.